Below, 21 T cell receptor beta chains from the same sample are listed, as sequenced in a study of blood T cells in healthy people across ages. A second PCR, run for roughly 6 to 11 cycles, used a sample-barcoded 5' primer plus a J-beta primer mix. Each CDR3 protein gets one entry after TCRdb re-called the 5' RACE reads with MiXCR. The table lists about 1.8 million distinct CDR3 sequences, just under 50% of them singletons. Sequencing used blood. All receptors come from a woman aged 40 to 49 in good health.

The chain combines TRBV20-1 with TRBJ1-5; 8 bases fit TRBD1. Germline CDR1 reads DFQATT; CDR2 reads SNEGSKA (reference sequence). Unmatched junction bases numbered 11, after V lost 5 bases and J lost 2 bases. The CDR3 totals 16 residues. The CDR3 nucleotides are TGCAGTGCTGCGTTTCAGGGGGCGCGTGGCAATCAGCCCCAGCATTTT. Translation: CSAAFQGARGNQPQHF.

This clonotype was observed a few times. V is TRBV6-1 and J is TRBJ2-4; D might be TRBD2 (7 bases). Germline values: CDR1 MNHNS, CDR2 SASEGT. The V and J ends lost 6 bases and 3 bases respectively, with 24 bases between them. The CDR3 has 18 residues. The CDR3 here is CASSPRRLGGADKNIQYF. CDR3 DNA sequence: TGTGCCAGCAGCCCACGACGGTTGGGGGGGGCAGACAAAAACATTCAGTACTTC.

The chain couples TRBV6-5 to TRBJ2-1, with D tentatively TRBD2 (5 bases). The CDR3 runs to 11 residues. Germline lookup yields CDR1 MNHEY and CDR2 SVGAGI. With 5 bases removed from V and 12 bases from J, the gap between germline ends came to 11 bases. CDR3 amino acids: CASSEGAVQFF. DNA for the CDR3: TGTGCCAGCAGTGAGGGTGCAGTGCAGTTCTTC.

Details on this clonotype: A much larger clone differs by one base, so this may be a read error. The chain links TRBV20-1 to TRBJ2-7, with 7 positions matching TRBD2. Per germline, CDR1 DFQATT and CDR2 SNEGSKA (reference sequence). CDR3 size: 13 residues. V gave up 3 bases and J gave up 2 bases; unmatched junction bases: 4. DNA of the CDR3: TGCAGTGCTAGTGCGGCGGGGGCCTACGAGCAGTACTTC. Amino acid sequence: CSASAAGAYEQYF.

This chain connects TRBV3-1 to TRBJ2-1; D remains unclear. CDR3 size: 15 residues. CDR1 LGHDT and CDR2 YNNKEL come from the germline V gene (reference sequence). The V end lost 0 bases, the J end lost 2 bases, and 8 bases lay between the germline ends. The CDR3 DNA follows: TGTGCCAGCAGCCAAGAAGTACAGCCCTACAATGAGCAGTTCTTC. It specifies CASSQEVQPYNEQFF.

The chain combines TRBV4-3 with TRBJ2-1, with 8 bases that match TRBD1. This CDR3 comprises 17 residues. Trimming cost V 4 bases and J 3 bases; bases outside gene matches: 11. Germline CDR1 reads LGHNA; CDR2 reads YSLEER. CDR3 in amino acids: CASSLYRTGLNYNEQFF. The CDR3 DNA sequence: TGCGCCAGCAGCCTCTACCGGACAGGGCTCAACTACAATGAGCAGTTCTTC.

The chain employs TRBV29-1 and TRBJ1-2; D is perhaps TRBD1 (6 bases). V was pared by 6 bases and J by 6 bases, with 8 bases between. This CDR3 contains 10 residues. Germline CDR1 reads SQVTM; CDR2 reads ANQGSEA. The CDR3 protein is CSVTGNGYTF. As DNA, the CDR3 is TGCAGCGTAACAGGGAATGGCTACACCTTC.

The J gene is TRBJ2-1, the V gene TRBV11-2, with 12 nucleotides matching TRBD2. CDR1 is SGHAT and CDR2 is FQNNGV in the germline V gene. This CDR3 contains 21 residues. The V segment lost 6 bases and the J segment 0 bases; nucleotides outside the gene matches: 18. DNA for the CDR3: TGTGCCAGCAGTTTTCGGTTAGGGGCTGGACTAGCGGGAACCTCCTACAATGAGCAGTTCTTC. Encoded protein: CASSFRLGAGLAGTSYNEQFF.

This clonotype has only one observation. The V call is TRBV7-2, the J call TRBJ1-5; tentative D call: TRBD1 (5 bases). Between the trimmed V and J ends, which lost 6 bases and 9 bases, there was a span of 18 bases. CDR1 and CDR2 (germline): SGHTA, FQGNSA. The CDR3 sequence is 14 residues long. The CDR3 region is CASRSGTQTSPQHF. The CDR3, as DNA: TGTGCCAGCAGGTCCGGGACCCAGACGTCGCCCCAGCATTTT. Complete variable domain (other parts from reference TRBV7-2 and TRBJ1-5): GAGVSQSPSNKVTEKGKDVELRCDPISGHTALYWYRQSLGQGLEFLIYFQGNSAPDKSGLPSDRFSAERTGGSVSTLTIQRTQQEDSAVYLCASRSGTQTSPQHFGDGTRLSIL.

J is TRBJ2-3 and V is TRBV12-3 or TRBV12-4; tentative D call: TRBD1 (8 bases). The CDR3 length is 15 residues. With 7 bases removed from V and 5 bases from J, the gap between germline ends came to 19 bases. The CDR3 region is CASKRRQGREDTQYF. The CDR3 nucleotides are TGTGCCAGCAAACGAAGACAGGGGAGGGAAGATACGCAGTATTTT.

This clonotype has more than one count but fewer than ten. V gene TRBV5-6 combines with J gene TRBJ2-5; D call uncertain. The CDR3 has 14 amino acids. From germline, CDR1 is SGHDT and CDR2 YYEEEE. V shed 0 bases and J shed 4 bases, with 10 bases lying between them. CDR3 DNA: TGTGCCAGCAGCTTGGTAGACCAACGAGAGACCCAGTACTTC. Its protein product is CASSLVDQRETQYF.

This chain joins TRBV21-1 and TRBJ2-5; no DNA check was done on the table's D call, TRBD1. The DNA end lines up better with TRBJ2-7; the J call may be wrong. TRBV21-1 is labeled a pseudogene. This CDR3 contains 12 residues. The CDR3 here is CASSNPRGEQYF. The CDR3 DNA reads TGTGCCAGCAGCAATCCCCGGGGCGAGCAGTACTTC.

V and J are TRBV12-3 or TRBV12-4 and TRBJ2-1, with 7 bases identical to TRBD1. The CDR3 has 14 residues. The V segment lost 1 base and the J segment 15 bases; nucleotides outside the gene matches: 12. CDR3 residues: CASSLVGADRIRFF. The CDR3 DNA is TGTGCCAGCAGTTTAGTGGGGGCGGACAGGATACGGTTCTTC.

In this sample, this clonotype turned up a few times. V is TRBV24-1 and J is TRBJ2-7; D unclear. The CDR3 is 10 residues long. Germline CDR1 reads KGHDR; CDR2 reads SFDVKD. V lost 9 bases to trimming and J lost 6 bases, with 8 bases between them. CDR3 nucleotide sequence: TGTGCCACCGTCATGTGCGAGCAGTACTTC. Protein product: CATVMCEQYF.

This clonotype has a handful of counts. The genes are TRBV7-9 and TRBJ1-1; D is uncertain. CDR3 length equals 14 residues. CDR1 is SEHNR, CDR2 FQNEAQ, per germline (reference sequence). V was shortened by 2 bases and J by 0 bases, with 7 bases between the two germline ends. CDR3 residues: CASSLFGLNTEAFF. The CDR3 DNA sequence: TGTGCCAGCAGCTTATTTGGACTGAACACTGAAGCTTTCTTT.

This rearrangement joins TRBV6-5 to TRBJ2-1, with D unresolved. The CDR3 is made up of 16 amino acids. CDR1 MNHEY and CDR2 SVGAGI come from the germline V gene. V shed 0 bases and J shed 2 bases, with 11 bases lying between them. CDR3 in DNA: TGTGCCAGCAGTTACTCGTTGGTAGGGCCCTACAATGAGCAGTTCTTC. Protein sequence: CASSYSLVGPYNEQFF.

The rearrangement links TRBV5-1 to TRBJ2-3, with D unresolved. Germline CDR1 and CDR2: SGHRS and YFSETQ. V dropped 4 bases and J dropped 5 bases, with 8 bases sitting between them. CDR3 size: 12 residues. In nucleotides, the CDR3 is TGCGCCAGCAGCCAGCAACGAGATACGCAGTATTTT. It translates to CASSQQRDTQYF.

This chain connects TRBV20-1 to TRBJ2-7; D unresolved. The CDR3 runs 12 residues. Between the trimmed V and J ends, which lost 0 bases and 2 bases, there was a span of 5 bases. The germline CDR1 and CDR2 sequences are DFQATT and SNEGSKA (reference sequence). The DNA for the CDR3 is TGCAGTGCTAGAGAAAACACCTACGAGCAGTACTTC. It translates to CSARENTYEQYF.

The rearrangement uses TRBV3-1 and TRBJ2-1, with TRBD2 identical over 7 bases. After removal of 5 bases from V and 2 bases from J, the junction contained 6 bases not matched to a gene. Germline CDR1 is LGHDT and CDR2 is YNNKEL (reference sequence). The CDR3 contains 15 residues. The CDR3 region has the DNA TGTGCCAGCAGCTTAAGACTAGCCACCTACAATGAGCAGTTCTTC. This encodes CASSLRLATYNEQFF.

This clonotype has only one observation. The chain carries TRBV7-6 and TRBJ2-1, with 9 bases that match TRBD2. Germline CDR1 is SGHVS and CDR2 is FNYEAQ. CDR3 length: 16 amino acids. V lost 1 base to trimming and J lost 3 bases; unmatched junction nucleotides: 4. The CDR3 DNA reads as TGTGCCAGCAGCTTAGGGGGCGGGGGGGACTACAATGAGCAGTTCTTC. The encoded protein is CASSLGGGGDYNEQFF.

To note about this clonotype: This may be a read error, as it is one base from a much larger clone. V and J are TRBV12-3 or TRBV12-4 and TRBJ2-1; either TRBD1 or TRBD2 may fit D (5 bases each). This CDR3 contains 15 residues. With 6 bases removed from V and 4 bases from J, the gap between germline ends came to 16 bases. DNA of the CDR3: TGTGCCAGCAGCACGGGACGGGGCTTTTACAATGAGCAGTTCTTC. Its protein product is CASSTGRGFYNEQFF.